What follows are 21 T cell receptor beta chains derived from one specimen sequenced in a study of control samples from healthy donors and cancer patients. Assay: immunoSEQ multiplex PCR; the TCRdb copy retains only in-frame clones and omits some. The sample lists 65,000 to 90,000 clones; about 94% were seen once. The sequenced sample consisted of blood. The receptors stem from a woman younger than 45 in good health.

V usage is TRBV6-5 and J usage is TRBJ2-3; D is possibly TRBD1 (6 bases). Germline V gene data show CDR1 as MNHEY and CDR2 as SVGAGI. Trimming took 6 bases from V and 7 from J, leaving 17 bases between them. The CDR3 is 14 amino acids. CDR3 DNA sequence: TGTGCCAGCAGCTACGAGGGGGTAGGGAATACGCAGTATTTT. Its protein product is CASSYEGVGNTQYF.

This clone has more than one count but fewer than ten. The chain uses TRBV27 and TRBJ2-6; 7 bases map to TRBD1. This CDR3 spans 15 amino acids. V lost 5 bases to trimming and J lost 2 bases; unmatched junction nucleotides: 3. Germline V gene sequence: CDR1 MNHEY, CDR2 SMNVEV (reference sequence). The CDR3 DNA sequence: TGTGCCAGCAGTCCAGACAGGGCTGGGGCCAACGTCCTGACTTTC. Translating it yields CASSPDRAGANVLTF.

The genes are TRBV4-1 and TRBJ1-4; no firm D call. Per the germline V gene, CDR1 is MGHRA and CDR2 is YSYEKL. Trimming stripped 0 bases from V and 10 bases from J, with 9 bases between. The CDR3 has 13 residues. The CDR3 protein is CASSQDVGRKLFF. As DNA, the CDR3 is TGCGCCAGCAGCCAAGATGTGGGGAGAAAACTGTTTTTT.

The chain uses TRBV6-1 and TRBJ1-6; no clear D. The V and J ends lost 2 bases and 12 bases respectively, with 5 bases between them. This CDR3 has 11 amino acids. Germline V gene sequence: CDR1 MNHNS, CDR2 SASEGT. The CDR3 here is CASSELVPLHF. CDR3 DNA: TGTGCCAGCAGTGAACTGGTACCCCTCCACTTT.

V is TRBV12-5 and J is TRBJ1-3; D gene uncertain. The CDR3 sequence is 16 residues long. Germline V gene data show CDR1 as LGHNT and CDR2 as FRNRAP. V lost 5 bases and J lost 0, with 14 bases in between. CDR3 residues: CASGLMSESSGNTIYF. CDR3 nucleotide sequence: TGTGCTAGTGGTCTGATGTCAGAGAGCTCTGGAAACACCATATATTTT.

J is TRBJ2-3 and V is TRBV27; D gene uncertain. The V end was cut by 5 bases, the J end by 1 base, with 13 bases between. The CDR3 consists of 15 residues. Per the germline V gene, CDR1 is MNHEY and CDR2 is SMNVEV (reference sequence). CDR3 residues: CASSQTLEGTDTQYF. The DNA for the CDR3 is TGTGCCAGCAGTCAAACCCTAGAGGGCACAGATACGCAGTATTTT.

The rearrangement joins TRBV5-1 to TRBJ2-1, with 11 bases aligning to TRBD1. After removal of 4 bases from V and 8 bases from J, the junction contained 5 bases not matched to a gene. CDR3 size: 14 residues. CDR1 SGHRS and CDR2 YFSETQ come from the germline V gene. For the CDR3, the DNA is TGCGCCAGCAGCCTTGGACAGGGGGCCTATGAGCAGTTCTTC. Translating it yields CASSLGQGAYEQFF.

The chain combines TRBV11-3 with TRBJ2-1; TRBD2 matches 10 bases. CDR3 length: 12 residues. From germline, CDR1 is SGHNT and CDR2 YENEEA. With 10 bases clipped from V and 9 bases from J, the junction kept 6 bases outside the gene matches. The CDR3 DNA reads as TGTGCCACGGGGACTAGCGTTGCTGAGCAGTTCTTC. This codes for CATGTSVAEQFF.

The sample holds one count of this clone. The CDR3 loop reads CATSRDHTGGNGYTF. The CDR3 nucleotides are TGTGCCACCAGCAGAGATCATACAGGGGGCAATGGCTACACCTTC. The rearrangement links TRBV15 to TRBJ1-2; 9 bases fit TRBD1. CDR3 length: 15 residues. Trimming cost V 0 bases and J 6 bases; bases outside gene matches: 5. Germline CDR1 and CDR2: LNHNV and YYDKDF (reference sequence).

The chain couples TRBV19 to TRBJ1-2; D is unclear. With 8 bases removed from V and 3 bases from J, the gap between germline ends came to 16 bases. There are 14 residues in the CDR3. Germline CDR1 and CDR2: LNHDA and SQIVND (reference sequence). CDR3 amino acids: CASSKWGIHYGYTF. DNA of the CDR3: TGTGCCAGTTCGAAGTGGGGTATTCACTATGGCTACACCTTC.

The genes are TRBV30 and TRBJ1-1, with D tentatively TRBD1 (6 bases). The CDR3 is 13 amino acids. The germline V gene encodes CDR1 GTSNPN and CDR2 SVGIG (reference sequence). V was shortened by 1 base and J by 4 bases, with 10 bases between the two germline ends. CDR3 sequence reads: CAWSDFRGTEAFF. The CDR3 bases are TGTGCCTGGAGTGATTTCAGGGGCACTGAAGCTTTCTTT.

The chain has TRBV5-8 and TRBJ1-2; the D is unclear. Germline assignment: CDR1 SGHTS and CDR2 YDEGEE. V lost 4 bases and J 0 bases, leaving 13 bases between the germline ends. This CDR3 region has 15 residues. The CDR3 loop is CASSPTIEANYGYTF. The CDR3 bases are TGTGCCAGCAGCCCCACGATCGAAGCTAACTATGGCTACACCTTC.

Comment on this clone: This specimen includes other DNA sequences encoding the same CDR3. CDR3 region: CASSSLAGPRGRAYNEQFF. The CDR3 DNA is TGTGCCAGCAGCTCCTTAGCGGGACCCCGGGGTCGCGCCTACAATGAGCAGTTCTTC. This rearrangement joins TRBV11-2 to TRBJ2-1; 8 bases fit TRBD2. Per germline, CDR1 SGHAT and CDR2 FQNNGV. The CDR3 runs 19 residues. Trimming took 4 bases from V and 2 from J; bases not matched to a gene: 16.

The V and J genes are TRBV2 and TRBJ2-7; TRBD1 is a possible D gene (6 bases). V dropped 6 bases and J dropped 2 bases, with 11 bases sitting between them. The germline CDR1 and CDR2 sequences are SNHLY and FYNNEI. The CDR3 length is 13 residues. As DNA, the CDR3 is TGTGCCAGCAGAGGGGGTTTTACCTACGAGCAGTACTTC. Residues: CASRGGFTYEQYF.

This chain uses TRBV2 with TRBJ1-5; 9 bases line up with TRBD1. The CDR3 sequence is 14 residues long. Germline trimming cut 7 bases from V and 4 bases from J; bases unmatched to any gene: 5. The V gene's germline CDR1 is SNHLY and CDR2 FYNNEI. The CDR3 region has the DNA TGTGCCAGCATGGAGGGACAGGGAAATCAGCCCCAGCATTTT. As protein: CASMEGQGNQPQHF.

The chain employs TRBV27 and TRBJ2-7; TRBD2 matches at 12 bases. This CDR3 is 18 amino acids long. Trimming cost V 5 bases and J 5 bases; bases outside gene matches: 16. Germline V lookup: CDR1 MNHEY, CDR2 SMNVEV (reference sequence). CDR3 amino acids: CASSLSAASGGVGDEQYF. The CDR3 DNA reads TGTGCCAGCAGTCTCTCCGCAGCTAGCGGGGGGGTCGGGGACGAGCAGTACTTC.

The genes are TRBV2 and TRBJ2-1; D not resolved. The CDR3 sequence is 10 residues long. V was trimmed by 6 bases and J by 8 bases, leaving 5 bases between them. Per the germline V gene, CDR1 is SNHLY and CDR2 is FYNNEI. The CDR3 DNA reads as TGTGCCAGCAGGGCCGATGAGCAGTTCTTC. This sequence encodes CASRADEQFF.

The chain uses TRBV9 and TRBJ2-7, with unresolved D. This CDR3 comprises 14 residues. Trimming took 0 bases from V and 3 from J, leaving 10 bases between them. The germline gives CDR1 SGDLS, CDR2 YYNGEE. The CDR3 here is CASSVGVEDYEQYF. CDR3 sequence (DNA): TGTGCCAGCAGCGTAGGGGTCGAAGACTACGAGCAGTACTTC.

The chain uses TRBV7-3 and TRBJ2-6, with D unclear. Trimming removed 5 bases at V and 4 bases at J, with 6 bases between. Per the germline V gene, CDR1 is SGHTA and CDR2 is FQGTGA. The CDR3 runs 13 residues. The DNA of the CDR3 is TGTGCCAGCAGCCTGACCGGGGCCAACGTCCTGACTTTC. Protein: CASSLTGANVLTF.

The rearrangement links TRBV7-8 to TRBJ1-4; unclear D gene. The ends were cut back, 5 bases at V and 8 bases at J, with 15 bases in the middle. CDR1 and CDR2 from the germline V gene are SGHVS and FQNEAQ. The CDR3 has 14 residues. Here the CDR3 reads CASSPRNTREKLFF. As DNA, the CDR3 is TGTGCCAGCAGCCCTAGGAACACTAGAGAAAAACTGTTTTTT.

V and J are TRBV7-9 and TRBJ1-1; 7 nucleotides line up with TRBD1. J was trimmed by 1 base and V by 5 bases; bases with no gene match: 4. Germline CDR1 SEHNR, CDR2 FQNEAQ (reference sequence). The CDR3 contains 14 residues. CDR3 nucleotide sequence: TGTGCCAGCAGCGAGGGACAGTCGAACACTGAAGCTTTCTTT. As protein: CASSEGQSNTEAFF.